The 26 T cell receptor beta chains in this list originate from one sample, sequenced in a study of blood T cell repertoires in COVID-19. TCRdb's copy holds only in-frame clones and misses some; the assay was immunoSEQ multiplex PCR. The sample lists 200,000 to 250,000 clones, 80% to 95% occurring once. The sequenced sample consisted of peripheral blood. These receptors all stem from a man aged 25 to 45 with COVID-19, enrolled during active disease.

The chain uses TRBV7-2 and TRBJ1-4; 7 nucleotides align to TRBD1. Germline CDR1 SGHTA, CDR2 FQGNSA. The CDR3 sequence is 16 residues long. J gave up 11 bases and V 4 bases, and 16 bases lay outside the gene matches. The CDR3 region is CASSWEGGPGLSKLFF. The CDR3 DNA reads TGTGCCAGCAGCTGGGAAGGGGGCCCCGGCTTGTCGAAACTGTTTTTT. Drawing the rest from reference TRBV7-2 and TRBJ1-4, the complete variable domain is GAGVSQSPSNKVTEKGKDVELRCDPISGHTALYWYRQSLGQGLEFLIYFQGNSAPDKSGLPSDRFSAERTGGSVSTLTIQRTQQEDSAVYLCASSWEGGPGLSKLFFGSGTQLSVL.

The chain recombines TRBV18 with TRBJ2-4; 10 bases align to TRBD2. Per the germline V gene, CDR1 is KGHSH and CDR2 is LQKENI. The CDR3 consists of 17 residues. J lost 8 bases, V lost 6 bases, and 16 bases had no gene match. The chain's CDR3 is CASSPKSSGGAADIQYF. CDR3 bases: TGTGCCAGCTCCCCAAAGTCAAGCGGGGGGGCCGCGGACATTCAGTACTTC.

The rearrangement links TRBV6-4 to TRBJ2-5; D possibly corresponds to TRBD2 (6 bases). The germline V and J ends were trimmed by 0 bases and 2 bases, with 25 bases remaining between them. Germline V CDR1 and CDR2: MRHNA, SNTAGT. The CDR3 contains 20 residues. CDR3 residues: CASSDSTISFGTDVQETQYF. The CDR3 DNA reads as TGTGCCAGCAGTGACTCCACGATTTCGTTTGGGACTGATGTACAAGAGACCCAGTACTTC.

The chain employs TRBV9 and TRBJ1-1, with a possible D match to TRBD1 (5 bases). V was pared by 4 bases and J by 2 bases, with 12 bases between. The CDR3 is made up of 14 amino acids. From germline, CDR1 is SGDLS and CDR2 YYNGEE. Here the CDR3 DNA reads TGTGCCAGCAGCTTAATGACAGAAAACACTGAAGCTTTCTTT. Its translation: CASSLMTENTEAFF. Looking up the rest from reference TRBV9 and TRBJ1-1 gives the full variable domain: DSGVTQTPKHLITATGQRVTLRCSPRSGDLSVYWYQQSLDQGLQFLIQYYNGEERAKGNILERFSAQQFPDLHSELNLSSLELGDSALYFCASSLMTENTEAFFGQGTRLTVV.

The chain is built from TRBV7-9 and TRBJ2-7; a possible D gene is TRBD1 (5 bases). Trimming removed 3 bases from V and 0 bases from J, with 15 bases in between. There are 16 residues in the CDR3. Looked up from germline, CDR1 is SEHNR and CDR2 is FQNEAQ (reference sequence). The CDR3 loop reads CASSLGFMDNSYEQYF. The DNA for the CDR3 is TGTGCCAGCAGCTTGGGATTCATGGACAACTCCTACGAGCAGTACTTC.

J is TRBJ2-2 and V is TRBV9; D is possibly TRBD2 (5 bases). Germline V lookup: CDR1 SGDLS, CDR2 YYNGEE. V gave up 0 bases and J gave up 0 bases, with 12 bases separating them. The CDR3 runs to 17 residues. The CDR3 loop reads CASSVGLAGANTGELFF. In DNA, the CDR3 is TGTGCCAGCAGCGTAGGGCTTGCGGGCGCGAACACCGGGGAGCTGTTTTTT.

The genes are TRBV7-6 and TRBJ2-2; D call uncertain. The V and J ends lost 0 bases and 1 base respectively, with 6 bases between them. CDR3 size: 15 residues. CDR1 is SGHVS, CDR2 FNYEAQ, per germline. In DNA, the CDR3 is TGTGCCAGCAGCTTAGCGGCTAGGAACACCGGGGAGCTGTTTTTT. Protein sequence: CASSLAARNTGELFF.

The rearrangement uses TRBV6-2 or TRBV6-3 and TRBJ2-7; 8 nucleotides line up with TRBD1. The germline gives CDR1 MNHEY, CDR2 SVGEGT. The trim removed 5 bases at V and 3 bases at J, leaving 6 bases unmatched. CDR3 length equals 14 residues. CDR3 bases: TGTGCCAGCAGTCCGAGGACAGGGATCTACGAGCAGTACTTC. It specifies CASSPRTGIYEQYF.

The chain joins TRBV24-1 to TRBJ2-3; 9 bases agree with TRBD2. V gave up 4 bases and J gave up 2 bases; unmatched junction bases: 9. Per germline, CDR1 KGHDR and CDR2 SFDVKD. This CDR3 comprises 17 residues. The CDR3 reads CATSDRKAGGHTDTQYF. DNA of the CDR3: TGTGCCACCAGTGACAGAAAAGCGGGGGGCCACACAGATACGCAGTATTTT.

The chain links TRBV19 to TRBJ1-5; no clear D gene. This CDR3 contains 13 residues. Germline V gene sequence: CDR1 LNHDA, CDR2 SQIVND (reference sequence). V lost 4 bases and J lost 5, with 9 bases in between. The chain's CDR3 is CASSTPGYQPQHF. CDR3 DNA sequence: TGTGCCAGTAGTACCCCCGGTTATCAGCCCCAGCATTTT. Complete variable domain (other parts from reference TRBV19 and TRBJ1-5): DGGITQSPKYLFRKEGQNVTLSCEQNLNHDAMYWYRQDPGQGLRLIYYSQIVNDFQKGDIAEGYSVSREKKESFPLTVTSAQKNPTAFYLCASSTPGYQPQHFGDGTRLSIL.

The CDR3, as DNA: TGTGCCAGCAGTTACCGCAGGGGGCCTGGAAACACCATATATTTT. Its protein product is CASSYRRGPGNTIYF. The chain has TRBV6-5 and TRBJ1-3; 8 bases map to TRBD1. The CDR3 is made up of 15 amino acids. J lost 2 bases, V lost 2 bases, and 2 bases had no gene match. Germline loops: CDR1 MNHEY, CDR2 SVGAGI.

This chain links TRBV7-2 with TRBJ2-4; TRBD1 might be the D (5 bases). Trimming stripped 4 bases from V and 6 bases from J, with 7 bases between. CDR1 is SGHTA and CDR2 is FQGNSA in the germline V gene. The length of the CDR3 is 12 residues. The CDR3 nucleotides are TGTGCCAGCAGCTCTAGGGGAAACATTCAGTACTTC. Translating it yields CASSSRGNIQYF. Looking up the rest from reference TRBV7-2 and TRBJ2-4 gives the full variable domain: GAGVSQSPSNKVTEKGKDVELRCDPISGHTALYWYRQSLGQGLEFLIYFQGNSAPDKSGLPSDRFSAERTGGSVSTLTIQRTQQEDSAVYLCASSSRGNIQYFGAGTRLSVL.

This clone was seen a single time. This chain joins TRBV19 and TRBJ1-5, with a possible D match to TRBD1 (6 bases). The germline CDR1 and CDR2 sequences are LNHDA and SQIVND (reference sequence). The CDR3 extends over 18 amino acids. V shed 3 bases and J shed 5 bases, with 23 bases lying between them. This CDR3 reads CASSMYTRDTWAHQPQHF. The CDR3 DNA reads TGTGCCAGTAGTATGTATACTCGGGACACCTGGGCCCATCAGCCCCAGCATTTT.

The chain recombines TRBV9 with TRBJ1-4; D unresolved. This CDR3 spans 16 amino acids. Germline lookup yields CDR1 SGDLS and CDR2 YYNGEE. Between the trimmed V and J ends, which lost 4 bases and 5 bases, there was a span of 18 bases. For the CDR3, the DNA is TGTGCCAGCAGCCCAAGCCTGACCGACTACAATGAAAAACTGTTTTTT. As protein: CASSPSLTDYNEKLFF.

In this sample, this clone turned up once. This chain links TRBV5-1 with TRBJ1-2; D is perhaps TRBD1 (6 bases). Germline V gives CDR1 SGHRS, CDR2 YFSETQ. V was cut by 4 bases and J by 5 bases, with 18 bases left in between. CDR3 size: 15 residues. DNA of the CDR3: TGCGCCAGCAGCCCTGGACAGACCGGGGTTTATGGCTACACCTTC. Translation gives CASSPGQTGVYGYTF.

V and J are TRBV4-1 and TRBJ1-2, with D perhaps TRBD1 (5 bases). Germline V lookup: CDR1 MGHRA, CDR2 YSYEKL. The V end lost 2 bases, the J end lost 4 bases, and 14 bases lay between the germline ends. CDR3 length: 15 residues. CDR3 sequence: CASSQFQGSSYGYTF. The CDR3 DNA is TGCGCCAGCAGCCAATTCCAGGGTTCAAGCTATGGCTACACCTTC.

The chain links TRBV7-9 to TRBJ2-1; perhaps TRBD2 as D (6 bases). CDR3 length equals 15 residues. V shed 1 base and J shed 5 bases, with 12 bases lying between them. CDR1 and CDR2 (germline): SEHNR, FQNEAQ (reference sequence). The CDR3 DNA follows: TGTGCCAGCAGCTTAGTTGGGACTGCGGACAATGAGCAGTTCTTC. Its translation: CASSLVGTADNEQFF.

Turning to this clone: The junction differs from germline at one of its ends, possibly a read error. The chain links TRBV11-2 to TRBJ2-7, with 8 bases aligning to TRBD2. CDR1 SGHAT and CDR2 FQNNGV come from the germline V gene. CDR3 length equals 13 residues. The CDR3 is CASRLGLVYEQYF. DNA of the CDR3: TGTGCCAGCCGCTTGGGACTAGTCTACGAGCAGTACTTC.

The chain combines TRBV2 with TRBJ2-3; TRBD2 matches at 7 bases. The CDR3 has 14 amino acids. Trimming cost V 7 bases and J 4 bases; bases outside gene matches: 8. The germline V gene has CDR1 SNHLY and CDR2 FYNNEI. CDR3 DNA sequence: TGTGCCAGCACAGCGGGGAGCTCTTCAGATACGCAGTATTTT. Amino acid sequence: CASTAGSSSDTQYF. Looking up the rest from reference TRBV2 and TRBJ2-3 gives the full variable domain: EPEVTQTPSHQVTQMGQEVILRCVPISNHLYFYWYRQILGQKVEFLVSFYNNEISEKSEIFDDQFSVERPDGSNFTLKIRSTKLEDSAMYFCASTAGSSSDTQYFGPGTRLTVL.

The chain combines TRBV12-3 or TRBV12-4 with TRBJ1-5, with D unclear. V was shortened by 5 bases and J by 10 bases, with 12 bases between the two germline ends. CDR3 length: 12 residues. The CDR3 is CASSSAPAPQHF. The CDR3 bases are TGTGCCAGCAGTAGCGCCCCGGCTCCCCAGCATTTT.

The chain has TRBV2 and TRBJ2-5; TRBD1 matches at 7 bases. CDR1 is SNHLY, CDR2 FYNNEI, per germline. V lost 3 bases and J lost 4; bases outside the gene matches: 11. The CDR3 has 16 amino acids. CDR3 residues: CASSEEKGARAETQYF. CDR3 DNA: TGTGCCAGCAGTGAGGAAAAGGGGGCGAGGGCAGAGACCCAGTACTTC.

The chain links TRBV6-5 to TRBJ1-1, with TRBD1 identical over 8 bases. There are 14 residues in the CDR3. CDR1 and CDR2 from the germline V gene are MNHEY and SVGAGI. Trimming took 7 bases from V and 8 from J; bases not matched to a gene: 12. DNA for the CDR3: TGTGCCAGCATTCCCCGGGACAGGCGCCCGGAAGCTTTCTTT. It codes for CASIPRDRRPEAFF.

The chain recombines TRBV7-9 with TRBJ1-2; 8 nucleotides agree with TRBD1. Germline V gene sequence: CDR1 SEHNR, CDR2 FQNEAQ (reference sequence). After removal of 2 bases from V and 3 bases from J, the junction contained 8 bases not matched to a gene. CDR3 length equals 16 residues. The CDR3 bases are TGTGCCAGCAGCTTACCATCTGGACAGGGCGACTATGGCTACACCTTC. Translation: CASSLPSGQGDYGYTF.

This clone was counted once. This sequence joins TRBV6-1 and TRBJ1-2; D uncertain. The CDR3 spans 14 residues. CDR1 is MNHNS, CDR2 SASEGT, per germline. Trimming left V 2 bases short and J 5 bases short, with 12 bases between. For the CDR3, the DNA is TGTGCCAGCAGTGAATTAAACAGCTCTTATGGCTACACCTTC. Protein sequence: CASSELNSSYGYTF.

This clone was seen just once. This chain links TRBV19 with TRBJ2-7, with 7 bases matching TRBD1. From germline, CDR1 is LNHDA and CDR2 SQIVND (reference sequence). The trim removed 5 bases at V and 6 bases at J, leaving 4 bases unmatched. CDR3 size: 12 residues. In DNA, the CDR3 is TGTGCCAGTAGTGTTGCAGGGGGCGAGCAGTACTTC. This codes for CASSVAGGEQYF.

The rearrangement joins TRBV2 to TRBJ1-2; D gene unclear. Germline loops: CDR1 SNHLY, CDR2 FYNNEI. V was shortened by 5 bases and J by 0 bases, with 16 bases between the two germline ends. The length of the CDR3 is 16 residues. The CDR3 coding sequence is TGTGCCAGCAGTATTACGACGGTCCTAGCTAACTATGGCTACACCTTC. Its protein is CASSITTVLANYGYTF. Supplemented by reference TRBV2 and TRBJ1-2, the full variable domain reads EPEVTQTPSHQVTQMGQEVILRCVPISNHLYFYWYRQILGQKVEFLVSFYNNEISEKSEIFDDQFSVERPDGSNFTLKIRSTKLEDSAMYFCASSITTVLANYGYTFGSGTRLTVV.